Listed below are T cell receptor beta chains from one sample, sequenced in a study of T cell changes during pregnancy in multiple sclerosis. Assay: immunoSEQ multiplex PCR; the TCRdb copy retains only in-frame clones and omits some. The sample carries roughly 69,000 clones, around nine tenths recorded once. Specimen: CD4+ T cells from peripheral blood mononuclear cells, collected in the third trimester of pregnancy. The source is a female donor in good health, enrolled as a control in a pregnancy study. Both conserved end residues are part of each CDR3. A D gene is named only where the DNA matches it firmly.

d_call,v_call,cdr3_length,cdr3_aa
TRBD1,TRBV7-2,16,CASSLEVWGQGYGYTF
TRBD2,TRBV5-6,13,CASSLAGGNTQYF
TRBD1,TRBV4-3,16,CASSQDRAGGNSPLHF
TRBD2,TRBV7-2,16,CASSLLSSGGADTQYF
.,TRBV6-5,13,CASSQRENTEAFF
.,TRBV30,13,CAWSVSLYYEQYF
.,TRBV14,14,CASSQGQPGGELFF
.,TRBV19,15,CASSIEGNTRRGYTF
.,TRBV9,16,CASSVALGTGSYEQYF
.,TRBV6-6,16,CASSYSKEVNTGELFF
.,TRBV19,15,CASSTRGVTPETQYF
TRBD1,TRBV30,13,CAWKSDRGYEQYF
TRBD1,TRBV4-3,14,CASSHDRGLNEQFF
.,TRBV30,14,CACTGFRAGNTIYF
TRBD1,TRBV4-3,18,CASSQGVTGTGRKNIQYF
.,TRBV5-1,12,CASSGSRNEQFF
.,TRBV11-2,17,CASSLVGLQGVDEKLFF